Below are 31 T cell receptor beta chains sequenced from a single sample in a study of blood T cell repertoires in COVID-19. Using immunoSEQ multiplex PCR, the repertoire was profiled, and TCRdb retains in-frame clones only, with some absent. The repertoire holds about 190,000 clones, around nine tenths seen once, with 9.5% to 15% in the top ten. Sequencing was done on a sample of peripheral blood. These receptors originate from a woman between 65 and 79 years old with COVID-19, enrolled during active disease.

This chain connects TRBV14 to TRBJ1-6; D is uncertain. CDR1 and CDR2 (germline): SGHDN, FVKESK. The germline V and J ends were trimmed by 3 bases and 9 bases, with 15 bases remaining between them. This CDR3 is 15 amino acids long. Written as DNA, the CDR3 is TGTGCCAGCAGCCACGTAGGAGGGTTGCGTTCACCCCTCCACTTT. Its protein product is CASSHVGGLRSPLHF.

The chain joins TRBV7-9 to TRBJ1-1; D unclear. V was clipped by 6 bases and J by 10 bases, with 12 bases between them. This CDR3 region has 11 residues. Germline lookup yields CDR1 SEHNR and CDR2 FQNEAQ (reference sequence). The DNA for the CDR3 is TGTGCCAGCAGTTCCACGGACTTAGCTTTCTTT. Amino acid sequence: CASSSTDLAFF.

The CDR3 here is CATSRDFGGSSGDTQYF. The CDR3 DNA follows: TGTGCCACCAGCAGAGATTTCGGCGGGAGTTCGGGAGATACGCAGTATTTT. V usage is TRBV15 and J usage is TRBJ2-3; 7 nucleotides agree with TRBD2. V shed 0 bases and J 5 bases; nucleotides not matched to a gene: 11. This CDR3 has 17 amino acids. Germline-derived CDR1 and CDR2 are LNHNV and YYDKDF (reference sequence).

A few counts support this clone. CDR3 loop: CSVLDSRVSTEAFF. DNA of the CDR3: TGCAGCGTTCTTGACAGCAGGGTGAGCACTGAAGCTTTCTTT. The rearrangement joins TRBV29-1 to TRBJ1-1, with D perhaps TRBD1 (5 bases). This CDR3 has 14 residues. The V end was cut by 5 bases, the J end by 4 bases, with 17 bases between. The germline V gene has CDR1 SQVTM and CDR2 ANQGSEA.

The chain joins TRBV2 to TRBJ2-7; tentative D call: TRBD1 (6 bases). V was shortened by 7 bases and J by 4 bases, with 8 bases between the two germline ends. The CDR3 loop spans 11 amino acids. Germline V gene lookup returns CDR1 SNHLY and CDR2 FYNNEI. CDR3 in DNA: TGTGCCAGCAAGGGGGAGTACGAGCAGTACTTC. Encoded protein: CASKGEYEQYF.

DNA of the CDR3: TGCGCCAGCAGCTTGGCAGGGGTAACTAATGAAAAACTGTTTTTT. It specifies CASSLAGVTNEKLFF. V and J are TRBV5-1 and TRBJ1-4; D is possibly TRBD1 (6 bases). Trimming shortened V by 0 bases and J by 1 base, and 7 bases separated the two germline ends. This CDR3 is built from 15 residues. CDR1 is SGHRS and CDR2 is YFSETQ in the germline V gene.

CDR3 sequence reads: CASSLAVAGRQFF. The CDR3 coding sequence is TGTGCCAGCAGCTTGGCCGTCGCAGGGCGGCAGTTCTTC. V usage is TRBV5-4 and J usage is TRBJ2-1; D might be TRBD1 (5 bases). Per germline, CDR1 SGHNT and CDR2 YYREEE (reference sequence). The CDR3 length is 13 residues. Trimming pared 0 bases from V and 12 bases from J, leaving 13 bases between.

The gene calls are TRBV6-5 and TRBJ2-7, with D perhaps matching TRBD1 (6 bases). V was shortened by 4 bases and J by 1 base, with 8 bases between the two germline ends. CDR1 and CDR2 (germline): MNHEY, SVGAGI. CDR3 length: 13 amino acids. CDR3 residues: CASSSGVSYEQYF. The CDR3 nucleotides are TGTGCCAGCAGTTCAGGGGTGTCCTACGAGCAGTACTTC.

This chain uses TRBV5-1 with TRBJ1-2; 9 positions match TRBD1. V lost 4 bases and J lost 6; bases outside the gene matches: 16. The CDR3 consists of 17 residues. Per germline, CDR1 SGHRS and CDR2 YFSETQ. The CDR3 sequence is CASSRGRDRVNLNGYTF. The CDR3 region has the DNA TGCGCCAGCAGCAGAGGAAGGGACAGGGTAAACCTTAATGGCTACACCTTC.

The V gene is TRBV6-5, the J gene TRBJ2-7, with 8 bases matching TRBD2. The CDR3 spans 16 residues. V lost 0 bases, J lost 3 bases, and 7 bases stayed unmatched. Germline CDR1 reads MNHEY; CDR2 reads SVGAGI. The CDR3 DNA reads TGTGCCAGCAGTTACTCGTCGCCTCGGGGGGGCTACGAGCAGTACTTC. This translates into CASSYSSPRGGYEQYF.

V and J are TRBV28 and TRBJ1-1; D perhaps matches TRBD1 (5 bases). V gave up 3 bases and J gave up 4 bases, with 9 bases separating them. The CDR3 has 13 residues. Germline V gene data show CDR1 as MDHEN and CDR2 as SYDVKM. The CDR3 DNA follows: TGTGCCAGCAGTTTGCCGGGGGGCACTGAAGCTTTCTTT. Its translation is CASSLPGGTEAFF.

The V call is TRBV7-3, the J call TRBJ2-3; 7 nucleotides line up with TRBD2. The CDR3 consists of 14 residues. J lost 6 bases, V lost 2 bases, and 5 bases had no gene match. The germline V gene encodes CDR1 SGHTA and CDR2 FQGTGA. The CDR3 bases are TGTGCCAGCAGCTTATATAGCGGGCTGGATACGCAGTATTTT. Translation: CASSLYSGLDTQYF.

Worth noting for this clone: Compared with germline, one end of the junction differs, possibly owing to a read error. The genes are TRBV7-7 and TRBJ2-5, with 13 bases that match TRBD2. Looked up from germline, CDR1 is SSHAT and CDR2 is FNYEAQ (reference sequence). The CDR3 totals 15 residues. The CDR3 here is CASSSGLAGEETQYF. The CDR3 coding sequence is TGTGCTAGCAGCTCCGGACTAGCGGGAGAAGAGACCCAGTACTTC. Supplemented by reference TRBV7-7 and TRBJ2-5, the full variable domain reads GAGVSQSPRYKVTKRGQDVTLRCDPISSHATLYWYQQALGQGPEFLTYFNYEAQPDKSGLPSDRFSAERPEGSISTLTIQRTEQRDSAMYRCASSSGLAGEETQYFGPGTRLLVL.

Only a few counts were recorded for this clone. The V call is TRBV19, the J call TRBJ1-5; a weak D match, TRBD1 (6 bases). CDR1 LNHDA and CDR2 SQIVND come from the germline V gene (reference sequence). The CDR3 runs 13 residues. V lost 5 bases, J lost 6 bases, and 11 bases lay in between. Here the CDR3 reads CASSAQGSQPQHF. CDR3 DNA sequence: TGTGCCAGTAGTGCACAGGGTAGTCAGCCCCAGCATTTT.

The V and J genes are TRBV6-6 and TRBJ2-3; D gene unclear. Germline CDR1 is MNHNY and CDR2 is SVGAGI (reference sequence). This CDR3 has 16 amino acids. Trimming pared 7 bases from V and 0 bases from J, leaving 17 bases between. The CDR3 reads CASKSRAEASTDTQYF. The CDR3 nucleotides read TGTGCCAGCAAATCCCGTGCCGAAGCTAGCACAGATACGCAGTATTTT.

CDR3 protein: CASSTGTGRDTQYF. In DNA form, the CDR3 reads TGTGCCAGCAGCACCGGGACAGGGAGAGATACGCAGTATTTT. The rearrangement uses TRBV5-4 and TRBJ2-3, with 9 bases identical to TRBD1. V trimming: 4 bases; J trimming: 5 bases; junction bases outside the gene matches: 5. Germline CDR1 reads SGHNT; CDR2 reads YYREEE (reference sequence). This CDR3 comprises 14 residues. The full variable domain, in which reference TRBV5-4 and TRBJ2-3 provide the parts outside the CDR3, is ETGVTQSPTHLIKTRGQQVTLRCSSQSGHNTVSWYQQALGQGPQFIFQYYREEENGRGNFPPRFSGLQFPNYSSELNVNALELDDSALYLCASSTGTGRDTQYFGPGTRLTVL.

CDR3 in amino acids: CASSDLERVVEQFF. In DNA, the CDR3 is TGCGCCAGCAGCGACCTAGAGCGGGTGGTTGAGCAGTTCTTC. The chain combines TRBV5-1 with TRBJ2-1; TRBD2 is a possible D gene (6 bases). V lost 4 bases and J lost 9, with 17 bases in between. The CDR3 has 14 residues. Germline-derived CDR1 and CDR2 are SGHRS and YFSETQ.

Only one count was recorded for this clone. The chain combines TRBV30 with TRBJ2-5; 7 nucleotides agree with TRBD2. From germline, CDR1 is GTSNPN and CDR2 SVGIG (reference sequence). The CDR3 is 12 residues long. V dropped 3 bases and J dropped 9; count of bases not matched to a gene: 7. For the CDR3, the DNA is TGTGCCTGGAGACTTATGGGGGGGTCCCAGTACTTC. Its translation is CAWRLMGGSQYF.

In its sample, this clone was seen once. V and J are TRBV25-1 and TRBJ2-7; 7 bases agree with TRBD1. CDR1 MGHDK and CDR2 SYGVNS come from the germline V gene. J gave up 7 bases and V 4 bases, and 10 bases lay outside the gene matches. This CDR3 has 14 residues. The CDR3: CASSVRETGFEQYF. Written as DNA, the CDR3 is TGTGCCAGCAGTGTTCGCGAGACAGGGTTTGAGCAGTACTTC.

V and J are TRBV5-1 and TRBJ1-4, with 8 nucleotides matching TRBD1. V lost 3 bases to trimming and J lost 10 bases; unmatched junction nucleotides: 8. The CDR3 has 14 amino acids. Looked up from germline, CDR1 is SGHRS and CDR2 is YFSETQ. The CDR3 sequence is CASSSGQGGRKLFF. The CDR3 DNA sequence: TGCGCCAGCAGCTCCGGACAGGGCGGTCGAAAACTGTTTTTT.

The gene calls are TRBV21-1 and TRBJ2-1; the table's D call TRBD2 went unverified against the DNA. TRBV21-1 is labeled a pseudogene. This CDR3 has 15 residues. Written as DNA, the CDR3 is TGTGCCAGCAGCAAGAAGTTAGGGGACTCCAATGAGCAGTTCTTC. Its protein is CASSKKLGDSNEQFF.

The V and J genes are TRBV5-6 and TRBJ2-3, with TRBD2 matching over 9 bases. The V and J ends lost 4 bases and 3 bases, in that order; junction bases with no gene match: 12. The CDR3 consists of 17 residues. Looked up from germline, CDR1 is SGHDT and CDR2 is YYEEEE. CDR3 in amino acids: CASSLYSGSPRTDTQYF. Here the CDR3 DNA reads TGTGCCAGCAGCCTCTATAGCGGGAGCCCACGAACAGATACGCAGTATTTT.

The chain carries TRBV2 and TRBJ2-7; TRBD2 matches at 11 bases. The CDR3 contains 15 residues. V lost 6 bases, J lost 4 bases, and 8 bases stayed unmatched. Germline V gene sequence: CDR1 SNHLY, CDR2 FYNNEI. This CDR3 is CASSEPSGRSYEQYF. The CDR3 DNA reads as TGTGCCAGCAGCGAGCCTAGCGGGAGGAGTTACGAGCAGTACTTC.

CDR3: CASGTSGIYEQYF. CDR3 nucleotide sequence: TGTGCCAGTGGGACTAGCGGAATATACGAGCAGTACTTC. V gene TRBV28 combines with J gene TRBJ2-7; 11 bases are shared with TRBD2. Trimming took 9 bases from V and 4 from J; bases not matched to a gene: 5. Germline V gene data show CDR1 as MDHEN and CDR2 as SYDVKM. The CDR3 has 13 amino acids. Using reference TRBV28 and TRBJ2-7 for the parts outside the CDR3, the full variable domain is DVKVTQSSRYLVKRTGEKVFLECVQDMDHENMFWYRQDPGLGLRLIYFSYDVKMKEKGDIPEGYSVSREKKERFSLILESASTNQTSMYLCASGTSGIYEQYFGPGTRLTVT.

Only one count was recorded for this clone. The rearrangement joins TRBV30 to TRBJ1-6; D perhaps matches TRBD1 (6 bases). This CDR3 is 13 amino acids long. Germline assignment: CDR1 GTSNPN and CDR2 SVGIG (reference sequence). V was trimmed by 3 bases and J by 4 bases, leaving 7 bases between them. CDR3 protein: CAWRDSYNSPLHF. The CDR3 DNA is TGTGCCTGGAGGGACAGTTATAATTCACCCCTCCACTTT.

This rearrangement joins TRBV5-1 to TRBJ2-5, with 11 bases matching TRBD2. Trimming removed 4 bases from V and 1 base from J; junction bases left unmatched: 9. The CDR3 runs 17 residues. Germline CDR1 reads SGHRS; CDR2 reads YFSETQ. The CDR3 DNA sequence: TGCGCCAGCAGCCTCGGACTGACTAGCGGGGCCCAAGAGACCCAGTACTTC. Protein product: CASSLGLTSGAQETQYF.

The rearrangement joins TRBV9 to TRBJ2-5, with TRBD2 identical over 14 bases. There are 18 residues in the CDR3. Unmatched junction bases numbered 6, after V lost 0 bases and J lost 2 bases. Germline values: CDR1 SGDLS, CDR2 YYNGEE. The CDR3 is CASSVVGLAGGGQETQYF. In nucleotides, the CDR3 is TGTGCCAGCAGCGTAGTTGGACTAGCGGGAGGAGGTCAAGAGACCCAGTACTTC.

The V call is TRBV5-4, the J call TRBJ2-5; TRBD1 is a possible D gene (6 bases). V shed 4 bases and J shed 5 bases, with 21 bases lying between them. Germline lookup yields CDR1 SGHNT and CDR2 YYREEE (reference sequence). The CDR3 runs to 16 residues. The CDR3 protein is CASSQTRTDRTETQYF. CDR3 sequence (DNA): TGTGCCAGCAGCCAGACCAGGACAGACAGAACGGAGACCCAGTACTTC.

The CDR3 reads CASRGLAPNEQFF. The DNA of the CDR3 is TGTGCCAGCAGGGGACTAGCGCCTAATGAGCAGTTCTTC. This rearrangement joins TRBV28 to TRBJ2-1, with 10 bases fitting TRBD2. The CDR3 is 13 amino acids. Trimming removed 6 bases from V and 7 bases from J; junction bases left unmatched: 3. Germline assignment: CDR1 MDHEN and CDR2 SYDVKM.

The rearrangement joins TRBV19 to TRBJ1-5; 9 bases are a match to TRBD1. Germline CDR1 and CDR2: LNHDA and SQIVND (reference sequence). This CDR3 comprises 14 residues. Trimming took 3 bases from V and 7 from J; bases not matched to a gene: 4. The CDR3 DNA reads as TGTGCCAGTAGTATCGGGACAGGGAGACAGCCCCAGCATTTT. Translation gives CASSIGTGRQPQHF.

This clone showed up just once. This rearrangement joins TRBV30 to TRBJ1-1; D gene uncertain. The CDR3 has 11 residues. Germline V lookup: CDR1 GTSNPN, CDR2 SVGIG (reference sequence). Trimming removed 3 bases from V and 7 bases from J, with 9 bases in between. CDR3 sequence (DNA): TGTGCCTGGAGGACATCAGGTGAAGCTTTCTTT. Translating gives CAWRTSGEAFF. The variable domain in full, with the rest retrieved from reference TRBV30 and TRBJ1-1, is SQTIHQWPATLVQPVGSPLSLECTVEGTSNPNLYWYRQAAGRGLQLLFYSVGIGQISSEVPQNLSASRPQDRQFILSSKKLLLSDSGFYLCAWRTSGEAFFGQGTRLTVV.